The 23 T cell receptor beta chains presented below share a single source sample, sequenced in a study of vaccination effects on CD4 cells after COVID-19. Using immunoSEQ multiplex PCR, the repertoire was profiled, and TCRdb retains in-frame clones only, with some absent. The sample shows tens of thousands of clones, approximately 70% of them seen only once. Their antigens are not known. With the ViraFEST assay, the study expanded antigen-specific CD4+ T cells using viral peptide pools, then sequenced them. Investigators separated out CD4+ T cells once approximately 9 days of culture had passed. The vaccine recipients had no prior SARS-CoV-2 infection, with negative nucleocapsid antibodies. Sequences were derived from CD4+ T cells from PBMCs cultured with HCoV-OC43 spike peptides, sampled before COVID-19 vaccination. The subset is: HCoV-OC43 spike overlapping peptide pool stimulation. These TCRs come from a human donor who received a COVID-19 vaccine.

In DNA, the CDR3 is TGTGCCAGCAGCTCTAGGACTAGCGGGGGAAACGAGCAGTACGTC. Translated, it gives CASSSRTSGGNEQYV. V is TRBV13 and J is TRBJ2-7; TRBD2 matches 13 bases. Germline loops: CDR1 PRHDT, CDR2 FYEKMQ (reference sequence). After removal of 4 bases from V and 5 bases from J, the junction contained 5 bases not matched to a gene. The CDR3 length is 15 residues.

The rearrangement links TRBV24-1 to TRBJ1-5, with 7 bases fitting TRBD1. CDR3 length: 15 residues. Trimming took 3 bases from V and 1 from J; bases not matched to a gene: 2. CDR1 is KGHDR, CDR2 SFDVKD, per germline. The CDR3 bases are TGTGCCACCAGTGATAAGGGGGCAAGCAATCAGCCCCAGCATTTT. This codes for CATSDKGASNQPQHF.

The chain couples TRBV20-1 to TRBJ1-4; maybe TRBD1 (5 bases). CDR1 and CDR2 (germline): DFQATT, SNEGSKA (reference sequence). Trimming shortened V by 3 bases and J by 0 bases, and 8 bases separated the two germline ends. The CDR3 runs 14 residues. CDR3 nucleotide sequence: TGCAGTGCTAGTAGGGGTGCAACTAATGAAAAACTGTTTTTT. Translating it yields CSASRGATNEKLFF.

This clone was found a few times. The chain recombines TRBV4-1 with TRBJ1-1; TRBD1 might be the D (5 bases). The CDR3 runs to 16 residues. The V gene lost 0 bases and the J gene lost 1 base, with 12 bases spanning the gap. Germline CDR1 MGHRA, CDR2 YSYEKL. Here the CDR3 DNA reads TGCGCCAGCAGCCAAGATCGGGACGCCAAGAACACTGAAGCTTTCTTT. Translation gives CASSQDRDAKNTEAFF.

This clone was seen a handful of times. The rearrangement uses TRBV5-1 and TRBJ2-3; TRBD2 matches 7 bases. After removal of 0 bases from V and 5 bases from J, the junction contained 3 bases not matched to a gene. Germline lookup yields CDR1 SGHRS and CDR2 YFSETQ. The CDR3 covers 14 residues. For the CDR3, the DNA is TGCGCCAGCAGCTTGGAAGCGGGACTAGATACGCAGTATTTT. It encodes CASSLEAGLDTQYF.

The chain couples TRBV19 to TRBJ2-3; D is unresolved. The CDR3 has 15 amino acids. Germline values: CDR1 LNHDA, CDR2 SQIVND (reference sequence). Between the trimmed V and J ends, which lost 2 bases and 0 bases, there was a span of 9 bases. The CDR3 bases are TGTGCCAGTAGTATAAACCCTATAAGCACAGATACGCAGTATTTT. Amino acid sequence: CASSINPISTDTQYF.

The rearrangement joins TRBV18 to TRBJ2-5; tentatively, D is TRBD1 (6 bases). The V gene's germline CDR1 is KGHSH and CDR2 LQKENI. The CDR3 is 14 residues long. V shed 3 bases and J shed 1 base, with 9 bases lying between them. CDR3 loop: CASSPKDSQETQYF. CDR3 bases: TGTGCCAGCTCACCCAAGGACAGCCAAGAGACCCAGTACTTC.

The CDR3: CASSTGGVGTGYGDTQYF. DNA for the CDR3: TGTGCCAGTAGTACAGGGGGAGTTGGGACAGGGTATGGAGATACGCAGTATTTT. This chain joins TRBV19 and TRBJ2-3; 9 bases align to TRBD1. The germline V gene encodes CDR1 LNHDA and CDR2 SQIVND (reference sequence). This CDR3 is 18 amino acids long. V was pared by 4 bases and J by 5 bases, with 16 bases of the junction left unmatched.

The V and J genes are TRBV2 and TRBJ2-2; tentatively, D is TRBD1 (5 bases). Per germline, CDR1 SNHLY and CDR2 FYNNEI. The V end was cut by 4 bases, the J end by 0 bases, with 6 bases between. The CDR3 is 14 residues long. CDR3 sequence reads: CASSGQSNTGELFF. CDR3 DNA: TGTGCCAGCAGTGGACAGTCGAACACCGGGGAGCTGTTTTTT. Full variable domain (rest looked up from reference TRBV2 and TRBJ2-2): EPEVTQTPSHQVTQMGQEVILRCVPISNHLYFYWYRQILGQKVEFLVSFYNNEISEKSEIFDDQFSVERPDGSNFTLKIRSTKLEDSAMYFCASSGQSNTGELFFGEGSRLTVL.

The gene calls are TRBV7-9 and TRBJ2-4; 7 bases fit TRBD2. The CDR3 loop spans 18 amino acids. Germline CDR1 reads SEHNR; CDR2 reads FQNEAQ (reference sequence). The junction had 12 bases not matched to a gene; V was cut back by 4 bases and J by 0 bases. The DNA of the CDR3 is TGTGCCAGCAGCTCGGGGGGTATCGAAGGTGGAGCCAAAAACATTCAGTACTTC. It is translated as CASSSGGIEGGAKNIQYF.

This chain joins TRBV3-1 (or the pseudogene TRBV3-2) and TRBJ1-6; D unclear. Trimming left V 4 bases short and J 6 bases short, with 4 bases between. Germline CDR1 is LGHDT and CDR2 is YNNKEL (reference sequence). This CDR3 has 12 amino acids. Here the CDR3 DNA reads TGTGCCAGCAGCCTCCTTAATTCACCCCTCCACTTT. Amino acids: CASSLLNSPLHF.

V is TRBV2 and J is TRBJ1-1, with D possibly TRBD1 on 5 matching bases. Trimming removed 7 bases at V and 6 bases at J, with 15 bases between. Germline CDR1 SNHLY, CDR2 FYNNEI. This CDR3 comprises 13 residues. The CDR3, as DNA: TGTGCCAGCAAGTCCAGGGATTTTTCTGAAGCTTTCTTT. It encodes CASKSRDFSEAFF. Full variable domain (remainder filled in from reference TRBV2 and TRBJ1-1): EPEVTQTPSHQVTQMGQEVILRCVPISNHLYFYWYRQILGQKVEFLVSFYNNEISEKSEIFDDQFSVERPDGSNFTLKIRSTKLEDSAMYFCASKSRDFSEAFFGQGTRLTVV.

The CDR3 sequence is CASGRGTNIQYF. The DNA for the CDR3 is TGTGCCAGCGGACGGGGGACAAACATTCAGTACTTC. J is TRBJ2-4 and V is TRBV2; D is possibly TRBD2 (6 bases). With 8 bases removed from V and 6 bases from J, the gap between germline ends came to 11 bases. Germline CDR1 and CDR2: SNHLY and FYNNEI. The CDR3 covers 12 residues.

This clone appeared a few times. The gene calls are TRBV12-3 or TRBV12-4 and TRBJ1-5; possibly TRBD1 for D (5 bases). This CDR3 has 13 amino acids. The ends were cut back, 6 bases at V and 9 bases at J, with 15 bases in the middle. The CDR3 DNA reads TGTGCCAGCAGCCTCAGGGTAGTGGGGCCCCAGCATTTT. Translated: CASSLRVVGPQHF.

The rearrangement uses TRBV6-2 or TRBV6-3 and TRBJ1-5; D gene unclear. Germline CDR1 reads MNHEY; CDR2 reads SVGEGT. V dropped 5 bases and J dropped 4 bases, with 6 bases sitting between them. The CDR3 totals 12 residues. The CDR3 nucleotides are TGTGCCAGCAGTCTACAGAATCAGCCCCAGCATTTT. Encoded protein: CASSLQNQPQHF.

The rearrangement joins TRBV14 to TRBJ1-2, with D possibly TRBD1 on 6 matching bases. Germline V gene lookup returns CDR1 SGHDN and CDR2 FVKESK. The length of the CDR3 is 14 residues. With 1 base removed from V and 2 bases from J, the gap between germline ends came to 8 bases. For the CDR3, the DNA is TGTGCCAGCAGCCAAGTGGACAGCAACTATGGCTACACCTTC. The encoded protein is CASSQVDSNYGYTF.

This clone was detected a few times. V usage is TRBV15 and J usage is TRBJ1-2; weak D call: TRBD1 (6 bases). Germline lookup yields CDR1 LNHNV and CDR2 YYDKDF (reference sequence). V was shortened by 3 bases and J by 5 bases, with 19 bases between the two germline ends. This CDR3 is 16 amino acids long. CDR3 region: CATSSEGTGHPYGYTF. The CDR3 nucleotides read TGTGCCACCAGCAGCGAAGGAACGGGACATCCTTATGGCTACACCTTC.

This clone was recorded a few times. The chain carries TRBV5-8 and TRBJ2-3; the match to TRBD2 covers 8 bases. The CDR3 sequence is 17 residues long. The ends lost 7 bases at V and 3 bases at J; junction bases unmatched: 16. From germline, CDR1 is SGHTS and CDR2 YDEGEE. The CDR3 DNA is TGTGCCAGCCCCCGACCGCCTGGGACTAGTGTGACAGATACGCAGTATTTT. It translates to CASPRPPGTSVTDTQYF.

The genes are TRBV20-1 and TRBJ1-2, with D possibly TRBD1 on 6 matching bases. Trimming removed 6 bases at V and 4 bases at J, with 9 bases between. The V gene's germline CDR1 is DFQATT and CDR2 SNEGSKA (reference sequence). CDR3 length: 11 residues. As DNA, the CDR3 is TGCAGTGCAATACAGGGCTATGGCTACACCTTC. Protein sequence: CSAIQGYGYTF.

This clone was recorded only once. J is TRBJ1-3 and V is TRBV7-8; 10 nucleotides agree with TRBD1. The CDR3 is 14 amino acids. Trimming took 5 bases from V and 5 from J; bases not matched to a gene: 3. CDR1 is SGHVS, CDR2 FQNEAQ, per germline. For the CDR3, the DNA is TGTGCCAGCAGCAGGGACAGGGGTAGAAACACCATATATTTT. Protein: CASSRDRGRNTIYF.

The gene calls are TRBV24-1 and TRBJ2-6; 9 nucleotides line up with TRBD1. Per germline, CDR1 KGHDR and CDR2 SFDVKD. The V and J ends lost 6 bases and 0 bases, in that order; junction bases with no gene match: 5. CDR3 length: 17 amino acids. In DNA, the CDR3 is TGTGCCACCAGTCTGGGACAGGGATACTCTGGGGCCAACGTCCTGACTTTC. It yields the protein CATSLGQGYSGANVLTF.

J is TRBJ1-5 and V is TRBV19, with D possibly TRBD1 on 5 matching bases. This CDR3 contains 16 residues. V lost 2 bases and J 4 bases, leaving 15 bases between the germline ends. Germline V CDR1 and CDR2: LNHDA, SQIVND (reference sequence). The CDR3 DNA is TGTGCCAGTAGTATAATGGGACGGAAGGCGAATCAGCCCCAGCATTTT. The encoded protein is CASSIMGRKANQPQHF.

The rearrangement joins TRBV24-1 to TRBJ2-1; D may be TRBD1 (6 bases). Looked up from germline, CDR1 is KGHDR and CDR2 is SFDVKD. The CDR3 has 16 residues. V lost 3 bases to trimming and J lost 1 base, with 12 bases between them. The CDR3 protein is CATSDAQGRSYNEQFF. In nucleotides, the CDR3 is TGTGCCACCAGTGATGCACAGGGACGGTCCTACAATGAGCAGTTCTTC.